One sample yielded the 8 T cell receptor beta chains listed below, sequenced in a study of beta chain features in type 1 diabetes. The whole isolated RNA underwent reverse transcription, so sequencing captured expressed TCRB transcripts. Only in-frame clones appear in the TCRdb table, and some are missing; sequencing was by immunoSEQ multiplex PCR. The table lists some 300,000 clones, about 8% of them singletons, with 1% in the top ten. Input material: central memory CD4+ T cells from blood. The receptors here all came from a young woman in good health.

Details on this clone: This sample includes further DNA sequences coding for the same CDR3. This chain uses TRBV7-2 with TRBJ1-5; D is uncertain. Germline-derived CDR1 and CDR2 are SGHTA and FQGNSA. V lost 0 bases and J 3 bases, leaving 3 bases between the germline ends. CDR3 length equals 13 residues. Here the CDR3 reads CASSLASNQPQHF. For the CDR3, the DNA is TGTGCCAGCAGCTTAGCGTCCAATCAGCCCCAGCATTTT.

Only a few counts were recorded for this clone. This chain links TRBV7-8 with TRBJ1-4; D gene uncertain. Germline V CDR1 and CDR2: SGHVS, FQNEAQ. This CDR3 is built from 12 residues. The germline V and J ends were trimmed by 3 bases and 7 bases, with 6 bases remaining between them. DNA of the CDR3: TGTGCCAGCAGCTTCCGGTTTGAAAAACTGTTTTTT. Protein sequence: CASSFRFEKLFF. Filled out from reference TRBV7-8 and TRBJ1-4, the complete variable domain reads GAGVSQSPRYKVAKRGQDVALRCDPISGHVSLFWYQQALGQGPEFLTYFQNEAQLDKSGLPSDRFFAERPEGSVSTLKIQRTQQEDSAVYLCASSFRFEKLFFGSGTQLSVL.

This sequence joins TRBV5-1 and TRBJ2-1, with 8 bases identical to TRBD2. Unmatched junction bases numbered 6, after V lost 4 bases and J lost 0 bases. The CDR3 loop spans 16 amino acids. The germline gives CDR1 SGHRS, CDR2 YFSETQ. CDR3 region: CASSRSGGRSYNEQFF. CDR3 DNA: TGCGCCAGCAGCAGAAGCGGGGGTCGCTCCTACAATGAGCAGTTCTTC.

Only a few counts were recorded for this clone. DNA of the CDR3: TGTGCCAGTAGTGGTCAGGGGGCCTATCAGCCCCAGCATTTT. This sequence encodes CASSGQGAYQPQHF. The chain is built from TRBV19 and TRBJ1-5, with TRBD1 identical over 8 bases. CDR3 length equals 14 residues. In germline, CDR1 is LNHDA, CDR2 SQIVND (reference sequence). V shed 5 bases, J shed 5 bases, and the junction held 5 bases outside the gene matches.

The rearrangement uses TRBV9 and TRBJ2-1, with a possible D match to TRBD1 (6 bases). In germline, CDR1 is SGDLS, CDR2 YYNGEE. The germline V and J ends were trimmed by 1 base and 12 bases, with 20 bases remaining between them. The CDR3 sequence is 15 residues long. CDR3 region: CASSVRAGEAAGQFF. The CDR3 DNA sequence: TGTGCCAGCAGCGTACGCGCAGGGGAAGCCGCCGGGCAGTTCTTC.

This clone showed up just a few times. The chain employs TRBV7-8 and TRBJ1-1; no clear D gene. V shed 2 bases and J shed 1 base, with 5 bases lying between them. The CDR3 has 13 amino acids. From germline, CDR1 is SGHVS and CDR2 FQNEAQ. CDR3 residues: CASSLTTNTEAFF. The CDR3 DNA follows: TGTGCCAGCAGCTTAACCACGAACACTGAAGCTTTCTTT.

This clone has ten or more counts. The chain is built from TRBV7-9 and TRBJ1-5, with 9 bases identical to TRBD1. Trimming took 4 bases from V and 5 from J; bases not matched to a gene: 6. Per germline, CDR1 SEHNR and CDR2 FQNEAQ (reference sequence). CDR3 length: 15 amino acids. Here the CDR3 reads CASSSLQGAYQPQHF. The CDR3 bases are TGTGCCAGCAGCTCTTTACAGGGGGCATATCAGCCCCAGCATTTT.

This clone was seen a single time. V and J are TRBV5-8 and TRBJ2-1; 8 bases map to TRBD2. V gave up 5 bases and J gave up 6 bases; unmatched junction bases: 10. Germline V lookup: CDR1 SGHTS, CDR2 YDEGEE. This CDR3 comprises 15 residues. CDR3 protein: CASSDSGTRRNEQFF. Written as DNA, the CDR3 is TGTGCCAGCAGTGACTCCGGGACTAGGCGCAATGAGCAGTTCTTC. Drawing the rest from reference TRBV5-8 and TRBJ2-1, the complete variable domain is EAGVTQSPTHLIKTRGQQATLRCSPISGHTSVYWYQQALGLGLQFLLWYDEGEERNRGNFPPRFSGRQFPNYSSELNVNALELEDSALYLCASSDSGTRRNEQFFGPGTRLTVL.